The 16 T cell receptor beta chains below all came from one sample that was sequenced in a study of CD8 T cells in ankylosing spondylitis listed by TCRdb under 2017. General conclusions and limits of the study: A TCR beta motif of fewer than 10 highly homologous amino acid variants appeared characteristic of blood from ankylosing spondylitis patients.

Their target antigens are unknown. Library preparation used 5' RACE. TCRdb shows the sequencer as Illumina HiSeq 2500. The public reads were quality trimmed at Q25 with fastp and then assembled into clones with MiXCR by TCRdb, keeping productive beta chains. One record per CDR3 amino acid sequence lists the most common genes and DNA. Here the sample has some 100,000 distinct CDR3 sequences; about 9% occur a single time. About a third of the sample belongs to the ten largest clones. The sequenced sample was blood, either unsorted or a sorted T cell fraction (not recorded which). All receptors derive from a male donor with ankylosing spondylitis.

The rearrangement joins TRBV12-3 or TRBV12-4 to TRBJ2-2; D not resolved. V was trimmed by 0 bases and J by 9 bases, leaving 5 bases between them. The CDR3 has 12 residues. CDR3 sequence: CASSLALRELFF. CDR3 sequence (DNA): TGTGCCAGCAGTTTAGCGCTCAGGGAGCTGTTTTTT.

The chain links TRBV7-9 to TRBJ2-1; 8 bases map to TRBD1. V dropped 5 bases and J dropped 8; count of bases not matched to a gene: 8. The germline V gene encodes CDR1 SEHNR and CDR2 FQNEAQ (reference sequence). This CDR3 has 14 residues. The CDR3 DNA reads TGTGCCAGCAGCCTATTAAGCAGGGGGCATGAGCAGTTCTTC. It specifies CASSLLSRGHEQFF.

This clonotype was seen many times. The chain links TRBV28 to TRBJ2-7; a weak D match, TRBD1 (5 bases). Per the germline V gene, CDR1 is MDHEN and CDR2 is SYDVKM. V was cut by 2 bases and J by 1 base, with 12 bases left in between. CDR3 size: 15 residues. The CDR3 DNA is TGTGCCAGCAGTTTACGCAGGGATATTTCCTACGAGCAGTACTTC. Its protein is CASSLRRDISYEQYF.

This rearrangement joins TRBV2 to TRBJ2-3, with D possibly TRBD1 on 5 matching bases. The V end lost 9 bases, the J end lost 8 bases, and 15 bases lay between the germline ends. Germline V gives CDR1 SNHLY, CDR2 FYNNEI. The CDR3 spans 12 residues. This CDR3 is CARGRADGTQYF. In DNA, the CDR3 is TGTGCCAGAGGCAGGGCTGATGGTACGCAGTATTTT.

The V gene is TRBV6-1, the J gene TRBJ2-3; 8 positions match TRBD2. The CDR3 sequence is 16 residues long. J was trimmed by 3 bases and V by 7 bases; bases with no gene match: 12. Germline loops: CDR1 MNHNS, CDR2 SASEGT. The CDR3 DNA reads TGTGCCAGCAAGAGGGCAGCGGGAGCCTCGACAGATACGCAGTATTTT. Protein: CASKRAAGASTDTQYF.

Only a few counts were recorded for this clonotype. V is TRBV20-1 and J is TRBJ1-2; 8 positions agree with TRBD1. The CDR3 loop spans 13 amino acids. CDR1 is DFQATT, CDR2 SNEGSKA, per germline (reference sequence). The ends lost 5 bases at V and 4 bases at J; junction bases unmatched: 6. The CDR3 sequence: CSAWTGSGYGYTF. The CDR3 bases are TGCAGTGCTTGGACAGGGTCGGGCTATGGCTACACCTTC.

The rearrangement joins TRBV20-1 to TRBJ2-3; D gene uncertain. The CDR3 covers 12 residues. V lost 6 bases and J 3 bases, leaving 10 bases between the germline ends. Germline values: CDR1 DFQATT, CDR2 SNEGSKA (reference sequence). The CDR3 is CSAAKETDTQYF. For the CDR3, the DNA is TGCAGTGCCGCAAAGGAAACAGATACGCAGTATTTT.

There are many counts of this clonotype. The chain recombines TRBV12-3 or TRBV12-4 with TRBJ1-1, with D perhaps matching TRBD1 (6 bases). Trimming left V 3 bases short and J 1 base short, with 9 bases between. The CDR3 extends over 14 amino acids. CDR3: CASSFGGGNTEAFF. The CDR3 region has the DNA TGTGCCAGCAGTTTTGGGGGCGGGAACACTGAAGCTTTCTTT.

The chain carries TRBV6-5 and TRBJ1-1, with TRBD1 as a possible D gene (6 bases). V lost 0 bases and J 8 bases, leaving 7 bases between the germline ends. This CDR3 contains 12 residues. Germline V gene lookup returns CDR1 MNHEY and CDR2 SVGAGI. The DNA of the CDR3 is TGTGCCAGCAGTTACTCAGGGGGGGAAGCTTTCTTT. Translated: CASSYSGGEAFF.

This clonotype occurred a few times. The chain joins TRBV12-3 or TRBV12-4 to TRBJ2-5; D uncertain. V lost 4 bases, J lost 5 bases, and 8 bases lay in between. CDR3 length: 12 residues. CDR3 region: CASSYGPETQYF. In DNA, the CDR3 is TGTGCCAGCAGTTACGGGCCGGAGACCCAGTACTTC.

This clonotype was observed a handful of times. The V gene is TRBV12-3 or TRBV12-4, the J gene TRBJ2-3; D tentatively fits TRBD1 or TRBD2 (5 bases each). This CDR3 spans 16 amino acids. V was clipped by 5 bases and J by 4 bases, with 19 bases between them. CDR3 protein: CASSPLGQGVPDTQYF. As DNA, the CDR3 is TGTGCCAGCAGTCCCTTGGGGCAGGGAGTCCCAGATACGCAGTATTTT.

V usage is TRBV23-1 and J usage is TRBJ2-6; D unresolved. TRBV23-1 is known as an ORF, though its function is uncertain. CDR3 length: 19 residues. The ends were cut back, 3 bases at V and 4 bases at J, with 22 bases in the middle. The CDR3, as DNA: TGCGCCAGCAGTCAGGCCAAGGCAGGTGAATCGAGAGGGGCCAACGTCCTGACTTTC. Translation gives CASSQAKAGESRGANVLTF.

The gene calls are TRBV9 and TRBJ1-5; no reliable D call. The CDR3 has 14 amino acids. CDR1 and CDR2 (germline): SGDLS, YYNGEE. V gave up 0 bases and J gave up 2 bases, with 6 bases separating them. CDR3 DNA sequence: TGTGCCAGCAGCGTAGGGGTTGGCAATCAGCCCCAGCATTTT. Translation: CASSVGVGNQPQHF.

This clonotype was counted ten times or more. The V call is TRBV27, the J call TRBJ2-2, with a tentative D call TRBD1 (6 bases). The germline gives CDR1 MNHEY, CDR2 SMNVEV (reference sequence). Trimming removed 5 bases from V and 2 bases from J, with 12 bases in between. The CDR3 is 15 residues long. The CDR3 DNA reads as TGTGCCAGCAGTGGGACAAAGGCCAACACCGGGGAGCTGTTTTTT. Translating it yields CASSGTKANTGELFF.

In its sample, this clonotype was seen a few times. This chain links TRBV7-9 with TRBJ1-2; D is possibly TRBD1 (6 bases). Germline CDR1 SEHNR, CDR2 FQNEAQ (reference sequence). The V and J ends lost 3 bases and 6 bases respectively, with 11 bases between them. This CDR3 is built from 13 residues. The CDR3 region is CASSLGASDGYTF. DNA for the CDR3: TGTGCCAGCAGCTTGGGGGCTTCGGATGGCTACACCTTC.

This clonotype came up many times. The V call is TRBV2, the J call TRBJ1-5, with a weak D call TRBD1 (5 bases). This CDR3 is built from 11 residues. The ends were cut back, 4 bases at V and 9 bases at J, with 7 bases in the middle. Germline loops: CDR1 SNHLY, CDR2 FYNNEI. The CDR3 coding sequence is TGTGCCAGCAGTGGGGGCCGGCCCCAGCATTTT. Translation: CASSGGRPQHF.